Following are 17 T cell receptor beta chains from one sample sequenced in a study of memory CD4+ T cells and cytomegalovirus serostatus. Sequenced by immunoSEQ multiplex PCR; TCRdb stores in-frame clones only, minus some. The table has about 56,000 clones, 82% seen once. Single viable CD3+CD4+CD8-CD45RO+ cells were sorted as the memory CD4+ T cells. Material for sequencing was memory CD4+ T cells from blood. Receptors were obtained from an adult in good health and CMV-seronegative.

As to this clone: At one boundary the junction diverges from the germline segment, which might be a read error. This sequence joins TRBV19 and TRBJ1-2; no reliable D call. The CDR3 consists of 12 residues. The germline CDR1 and CDR2 sequences are LNHDA and SQIVND (reference sequence). The CDR3 spells CASSTSSPGILF. The CDR3 DNA reads as TGTGCCAGTAGTACTTCCTCACCAGGAATTTTGTTC.

The chain is built from TRBV11-2 and TRBJ2-2, with 8 positions matching TRBD1. In germline, CDR1 is SGHAT, CDR2 FQNNGV. CDR3 size: 14 residues. Germline trimming cut 5 bases from V and 8 bases from J; bases unmatched to any gene: 7. The CDR3 DNA is TGTGCCAGCAGCCGTGGACAGGGCAGGGGGGAGCTGTTTTTT. Encoded protein: CASSRGQGRGELFF.

The chain employs TRBV6-1 and TRBJ2-7; TRBD1 aligns across 8 bases. The CDR3 sequence is 12 residues long. The J segment lost 1 base and the V segment lost 8 bases, leaving 1 base of the junction unmatched. Germline-derived CDR1 and CDR2 are MNHNS and SASEGT. The CDR3 nucleotides are TGTGCCAGCGACAGGGGATCCTACGAGCAGTACTTC. Protein sequence: CASDRGSYEQYF.

The V and J genes are TRBV6-7 and TRBJ1-4; TRBD1 agrees at 7 bases. TRBV6-7 is known as an ORF, though its function is uncertain. The trim removed 6 bases at V and 0 bases at J, leaving 16 bases unmatched. The CDR3 is 19 amino acids. The CDR3 DNA is TGTGCCAGCAGGCTATCTTTTAGGGACAGAAGCGCAACTAATGAAAAACTGTTTTTT. It specifies CASRLSFRDRSATNEKLFF.

This clone came up once. This chain uses TRBV6-1 with TRBJ2-5, with no clear D. CDR1 MNHNS and CDR2 SASEGT come from the germline V gene. Trimming stripped 0 bases from V and 5 bases from J, with 13 bases between. CDR3 length: 15 residues. In DNA form, the CDR3 reads TGTGCCAGCAGTGAAGCGCTGGGATCTGGGGAGACCCAGTACTTC. Its translation is CASSEALGSGETQYF.

The chain uses TRBV5-1 and TRBJ1-4, with 7 nucleotides matching TRBD1. Germline V gives CDR1 SGHRS, CDR2 YFSETQ. The V segment lost 0 bases and the J segment 3 bases; nucleotides outside the gene matches: 14. The CDR3 contains 19 residues. The CDR3 nucleotides are TGCGCCAGCAGCTTGGCCGGGGGGCAGGGGGACTTAGCTAATGAAAAACTGTTTTTT. This sequence encodes CASSLAGGQGDLANEKLFF.

This chain joins TRBV4-2 and TRBJ2-5, with 8 bases fitting TRBD2. The J segment lost 13 bases and the V segment lost 0 bases, leaving 10 bases of the junction unmatched. This CDR3 spans 14 amino acids. Germline CDR1 reads LGHNA; CDR2 reads YNFKEQ. In DNA form, the CDR3 reads TGTGCCAGCAGCCAAGAATCGAGACTAGCGTTAATGTACTTC. Its protein product is CASSQESRLALMYF.

The chain carries TRBV9 and TRBJ1-6, with 9 bases identical to TRBD1. V was clipped by 3 bases and J by 7 bases; unmatched bases: 11. The CDR3 has 17 residues. Germline CDR1 and CDR2: SGDLS and YYNGEE. The CDR3 sequence is CASSGGPGTGQNSPLHF. The CDR3 DNA follows: TGTGCCAGCAGCGGAGGACCGGGGACAGGGCAGAATTCACCCCTCCACTTT.

J is TRBJ2-3 and V is TRBV7-2; 14 bases fit TRBD2. CDR1 is SGHTA, CDR2 FQGNSA, per germline. V lost 6 bases to trimming and J lost 2 bases; unmatched junction nucleotides: 7. The CDR3 runs to 17 residues. The CDR3 coding sequence is TGTGCCAGCAGTCTCGGACTAGCGGGGGGCTTCACAGATACGCAGTATTTT. Translated, it gives CASSLGLAGGFTDTQYF.

The chain combines TRBV5-1 with TRBJ1-2, with D possibly being TRBD1 (5 bases). V lost 0 bases and J 8 bases, leaving 17 bases between the germline ends. CDR3 size: 15 residues. The germline CDR1 and CDR2 sequences are SGHRS and YFSETQ. CDR3 sequence: CASSLEPGSVSGYTF. The CDR3 coding sequence is TGCGCCAGCAGCTTGGAACCAGGGTCGGTTAGCGGCTACACCTTC.

The chain recombines TRBV15 with TRBJ2-3; the D is unclear. The CDR3 totals 13 residues. Trimming took off 0 bases at V and 7 bases at J, with 8 bases between the two ends. Germline-derived CDR1 and CDR2 are LNHNV and YYDKDF (reference sequence). The CDR3 DNA reads as TGTGCCACCAGCAGAGAAGGAACCTATACGCAGTATTTT. Its translation: CATSREGTYTQYF. Combining the CDR3 with reference TRBV15 and TRBJ2-3 gives the whole variable domain DAMVIQNPRYQVTQFGKPVTLSCSQTLNHNVMYWYQQKSSQAPKLLFHYYDKDFNNEADTPDNFQSRRPNTSFCFLDIRSPGLGDTAMYLCATSREGTYTQYFGPGTRLTVL.

The J gene is TRBJ1-5, the V gene TRBV6-1; maybe TRBD1 (5 bases). This CDR3 region has 15 residues. V lost 3 bases to trimming and J lost 7 bases, with 16 bases between them. Germline V lookup: CDR1 MNHNS, CDR2 SASEGT. In DNA form, the CDR3 reads TGTGCCAGCAGTGAGCAAGGGGTGGCGAGACAGCCCCAGCATTTT. Translation: CASSEQGVARQPQHF.

Turning to this clone: In the same sample, other DNA sequences code for this CDR3. DNA for the CDR3: TGTGCCAGCAGTGAGGGACAGGGTGGTTCACCCCTCCACTTT. As protein: CASSEGQGGSPLHF. This chain joins TRBV6-4 and TRBJ1-6; 9 bases fit TRBD1. V lost 3 bases to trimming and J lost 9 bases; unmatched junction nucleotides: 3. Per germline, CDR1 MRHNA and CDR2 SNTAGT. The length of the CDR3 is 14 residues.

The gene calls are TRBV18 and TRBJ1-1, with unresolved D. Germline-derived CDR1 and CDR2 are KGHSH and LQKENI. Trimming took off 6 bases at V and 3 bases at J, with 11 bases between the two ends. The CDR3 is 13 residues long. As DNA, the CDR3 is TGTGCCAGCTCCCAAAACTCTTACACTGAAGCTTTCTTT. It codes for CASSQNSYTEAFF.

The V gene is TRBV28, the J gene TRBJ1-5; D unresolved. The CDR3 contains 14 residues. Germline CDR1 is MDHEN and CDR2 is SYDVKM. The germline V and J ends were trimmed by 6 bases and 0 bases, with 9 bases remaining between them. Here the CDR3 reads CASRWQLSNQPQHF. The DNA for the CDR3 is TGTGCCAGCAGGTGGCAACTTAGCAATCAGCCCCAGCATTTT.

The chain uses TRBV7-8 and TRBJ1-1, with a weak D call TRBD1 (5 bases). The length of the CDR3 is 14 residues. The V end lost 10 bases, the J end lost 0 bases, and 15 bases lay between the germline ends. Per the germline V gene, CDR1 is SGHVS and CDR2 is FQNEAQ. The CDR3 bases are TGTGCCACCTCGAAAGGGACGGTGAACACTGAAGCTTTCTTT. As protein: CATSKGTVNTEAFF.

The chain employs TRBV19 and TRBJ2-3, with TRBD1 identical over 9 bases. The CDR3 has 11 residues. Germline lookup yields CDR1 LNHDA and CDR2 SQIVND (reference sequence). V was pared by 7 bases and J by 9 bases, with 2 bases of the junction left unmatched. CDR3 DNA: TGTGCCAGTACGGGGACAGGGACGCAGTATTTT. The encoded protein is CASTGTGTQYF.